Following are 24 T cell receptor beta chains from one sample sequenced in a study of T-cell reconstitution after alpha-beta-depleted transplantation in children. Unique molecular identifiers were incorporated into the prepared TCRbeta library. MiXCR, run by TCRdb on the PCR reads, gives a single entry per CDR3 protein. The top ten hold roughly 13% of the sample, which has about 70,000 distinct CDR3 sequences, 11% seen once. Sequencing used PBMCs, obtained before TCRalphabeta/CD19-depleted stem cell transplant. These receptors were collected from a boy aged 5-17 years with acute myeloid leukemia, due to receive a stem cell transplant.

This clonotype was seen at least ten times. The rearrangement links TRBV6-1 to TRBJ2-7; D might be TRBD1 or TRBD2, each matching 6 bases. V was clipped by 5 bases and J by 4 bases, with 27 bases between them. Germline CDR1 MNHNS, CDR2 SASEGT. CDR3 length equals 18 residues. Here the CDR3 DNA reads TGTGCCAGCAGTCCAAGGGGTGTGGGGGGCCGACCCTTATACGAGCAGTACGTC. Translating it yields CASSPRGVGGRPLYEQYV.

The chain has TRBV28 and TRBJ1-5; 7 nucleotides align to TRBD1. There are 14 residues in the CDR3. The V segment lost 6 bases and the J segment 5 bases; nucleotides outside the gene matches: 7. Germline lookup yields CDR1 MDHEN and CDR2 SYDVKM. The CDR3 region has the DNA TGTGCCAGCAGGCGTACAGGGGATCATCAGCCCCAGCATTTT. As protein: CASRRTGDHQPQHF.

To note about this clonotype: This sequence may be a read error, since a much larger clone differs from it by one base. CDR3 loop: CASTQDLAASGYNEQFF. As DNA, the CDR3 is TGTGCCAGCACCCAAGATCTCGCGGCTAGCGGCTACAATGAGCAGTTCTTC. The gene calls are TRBV3-1 and TRBJ2-1, with 7 bases fitting TRBD2. The CDR3 extends over 17 amino acids. The V gene's germline CDR1 is LGHDT and CDR2 YNNKEL (reference sequence).

The gene calls are TRBV30 and TRBJ2-1; 9 bases agree with TRBD1. This CDR3 region has 14 residues. Trimming removed 2 bases from V and 3 bases from J; junction bases left unmatched: 2. Germline CDR1 reads GTSNPN; CDR2 reads SVGIG (reference sequence). This CDR3 reads CAWSTDRGYNEQFF. CDR3 nucleotide sequence: TGTGCCTGGAGTACGGACAGGGGCTACAATGAGCAGTTCTTC.

This clonotype was seen ten or more times. The chain couples TRBV28 to TRBJ2-2, with a weak D call TRBD2 (6 bases). This CDR3 spans 15 amino acids. Germline lookup yields CDR1 MDHEN and CDR2 SYDVKM. V lost 7 bases and J lost 1, with 13 bases in between. CDR3 in DNA: TGTGCCAGCAACTTACTCGGGGGGAACACCGGGGAGCTGTTTTTT. Translation: CASNLLGGNTGELFF.

This clonotype was recorded many times. V usage is TRBV5-6 and J usage is TRBJ1-5; D ambiguous. CDR1 and CDR2 from the germline V gene are SGHDT and YYEEEE. V gave up 0 bases and J gave up 7 bases, with 11 bases separating them. CDR3 length equals 14 residues. The CDR3 sequence: CASSLGPAGQPQHF. CDR3 DNA sequence: TGTGCCAGCAGCTTGGGACCGGCCGGACAGCCCCAGCATTTT.

This clonotype was counted at least ten times. The V gene is TRBV6-2 or TRBV6-3, the J gene TRBJ2-7; D unclear. This CDR3 has 16 amino acids. V was cut by 0 bases and J by 0 bases, with 12 bases left in between. Germline V gives CDR1 MNHEY, CDR2 SVGEGT. CDR3 sequence: CASSYSRTSSSYEQYV. In DNA, the CDR3 is TGTGCCAGCAGTTACTCAAGGACGTCCAGCTCCTACGAGCAGTACGTC.

This clonotype was recorded a few times. J is TRBJ1-2 and V is TRBV6-1, with TRBD1 as a possible D gene (5 bases). The CDR3 sequence is 16 residues long. V was cut by 5 bases and J by 4 bases, with 20 bases left in between. CDR1 and CDR2 from the germline V gene are MNHNS and SASEGT. CDR3 in amino acids: CASSPGTLDFRYGYTF. The CDR3 DNA sequence: TGTGCCAGCAGTCCCGGGACGCTAGATTTCCGCTATGGCTACACCTTC.

At least ten counts were recorded for this clonotype. V gene TRBV9 combines with J gene TRBJ1-3, with TRBD1 as a possible D gene (6 bases). Trimming shortened V by 1 base and J by 4 bases, and 9 bases separated the two germline ends. This CDR3 contains 14 residues. The V gene's germline CDR1 is SGDLS and CDR2 YYNGEE. Here the CDR3 DNA reads TGTGCCAGCAGCGTACAGGGGTCCGGAAACACCATATATTTT. This gives the protein CASSVQGSGNTIYF.

The count of this clonotype is one. The chain is built from TRBV30 and TRBJ1-3, with TRBD1 matching over 8 bases. The J segment lost 0 bases and the V segment lost 2 bases, leaving 6 bases of the junction unmatched. The CDR3 length is 16 residues. Germline V gene lookup returns CDR1 GTSNPN and CDR2 SVGIG (reference sequence). The CDR3, as DNA: TGTGCCTGGAGTTCCTGGGGACAGGACTCTGGAAACACCATATATTTT. Translation: CAWSSWGQDSGNTIYF.

This clonotype was observed at least ten times. The J gene is TRBJ2-5, the V gene TRBV12-3 or TRBV12-4; TRBD1 matches at 8 bases. The CDR3 runs to 16 residues. V dropped 2 bases and J dropped 5; count of bases not matched to a gene: 10. The DNA for the CDR3 is TGTGCCAGCAGTTTACGGACAGGGCCGGCCCGGGAGACCCAGTACTTC. Its translation is CASSLRTGPARETQYF.

This clonotype was observed many times. V is TRBV12-3 or TRBV12-4 and J is TRBJ2-2; D not resolved. V lost 7 bases to trimming and J lost 6 bases, with 15 bases between them. This CDR3 contains 14 residues. The CDR3 DNA reads as TGTGCCAGCACCGTTCTAGGGTCCCCCGGGGAGCTGTTTTTT. Amino acids: CASTVLGSPGELFF.

Many counts were recorded for this clonotype. V and J are TRBV5-1 and TRBJ2-7, with 9 bases fitting TRBD1. The V segment lost 4 bases and the J segment 7 bases; nucleotides outside the gene matches: 9. The germline V gene has CDR1 SGHRS and CDR2 YFSETQ. This CDR3 has 14 amino acids. This CDR3 reads CASSPGTGTAEQYV. In nucleotides, the CDR3 is TGCGCCAGCAGCCCCGGGACAGGGACAGCAGAGCAGTACGTC.

The rearrangement links TRBV7-8 to TRBJ2-7, with 10 bases that match TRBD2. The CDR3 is 16 amino acids. Germline-derived CDR1 and CDR2 are SGHVS and FQNEAQ. Trimming at V came to 4 bases and at J to 7 bases, leaving 13 bases not matched to a gene. The CDR3 nucleotides are TGTGCCAGCAGCTCTTGGGGCCTAGCGGGAGCTAAAGAGCAGTACTTC. Translated, it gives CASSSWGLAGAKEQYF.

This clonotype was found many times. The chain employs TRBV15 and TRBJ2-1, with D unresolved. The CDR3 is 15 amino acids. V gave up 1 base and J gave up 6 bases, with 13 bases separating them. Germline V CDR1 and CDR2: LNHNV, YYDKDF (reference sequence). CDR3 DNA: TGTGCCACCAGCAGAGGTACAGTACCTAGCAATGAGCAGTTCTTC. Protein product: CATSRGTVPSNEQFF.

This clonotype was detected many times. The rearrangement joins TRBV6-5 to TRBJ1-1, with D unclear. CDR1 and CDR2 (germline): MNHEY, SVGAGI. This CDR3 has 15 residues. V lost 0 bases and J lost 0, with 8 bases in between. The CDR3 DNA follows: TGTGCCAGCAGTTACTCTGGAGTAATGAACACTGAAGCTTTCTTT. Its translation is CASSYSGVMNTEAFF.

This clonotype was detected many times. This chain uses TRBV20-1 with TRBJ2-3; 9 bases fit TRBD2. CDR3 length: 16 residues. Germline V gene sequence: CDR1 DFQATT, CDR2 SNEGSKA (reference sequence). V trimming: 3 bases; J trimming: 5 bases; junction bases outside the gene matches: 12. Here the CDR3 DNA reads TGCAGTGCTAGCTTAGCGGGAGCCTCGGGGGTAGATACGCAGTATTTT. It is translated as CSASLAGASGVDTQYF.

This clonotype has at least ten counts. The rearrangement joins TRBV20-1 to TRBJ2-5; 14 bases map to TRBD2. The CDR3 length is 14 residues. V gave up 6 bases and J gave up 5 bases; unmatched junction bases: 5. The germline V gene encodes CDR1 DFQATT and CDR2 SNEGSKA (reference sequence). The DNA for the CDR3 is TGCAGTGCCCCCGGGACTAGCGGGAGTGAGACCCAGTACTTC. This codes for CSAPGTSGSETQYF.

The table lists this clonotype with many counts. The chain has TRBV5-1 and TRBJ1-6, with a tentative D call TRBD1 (6 bases). Per the germline V gene, CDR1 is SGHRS and CDR2 is YFSETQ. The CDR3 length is 15 residues. Trimming removed 4 bases from V and 10 bases from J, with 18 bases in between. CDR3 sequence: CASSLSGATRSPLHF. CDR3 DNA: TGCGCCAGCAGCCTGTCAGGGGCAACAAGGTCACCCCTCCACTTT.

Ten or more counts support this clonotype. This rearrangement joins TRBV20-1 to TRBJ2-7; 9 bases map to TRBD1. The germline gives CDR1 DFQATT, CDR2 SNEGSKA (reference sequence). J was trimmed by 0 bases and V by 3 bases; bases with no gene match: 6. CDR3 length: 15 residues. Written as DNA, the CDR3 is TGCAGTGCTAGTCTCGGGACAGGGACCTCCTACGAGCAGTACGTC. This gives the protein CSASLGTGTSYEQYV.

The chain links TRBV12-3 or TRBV12-4 to TRBJ1-2; D possibly corresponds to TRBD1 (6 bases). The CDR3 spans 15 residues. Deletions cut 6 bases from V and 4 bases from J, with 18 bases between. The DNA for the CDR3 is TGTGCCAGCAGCTTCGGACAGTTGCCCCCCTATGGCTACACCTTC. Translated, it gives CASSFGQLPPYGYTF.

This clonotype was recorded many times. The chain has TRBV4-1 and TRBJ2-7; D gene ambiguous. Germline assignment: CDR1 MGHRA and CDR2 YSYEKL. The length of the CDR3 is 15 residues. V lost 0 bases, J lost 3 bases, and 12 bases lay in between. DNA for the CDR3: TGCGCCAGCAGCCAAGATGTCGGGTATCTCTACGAGCAGTACGTC. This gives the protein CASSQDVGYLYEQYV.

Note on this clonotype: With a much larger clone just one base away, this may be a read error. The chain combines TRBV12-3 or TRBV12-4 with TRBJ2-1; no definite D call. V lost 5 bases and J lost 10, with 12 bases in between. The CDR3 runs 12 residues. The CDR3 sequence is CASSIGSNEQFF. Here the CDR3 DNA reads TGTGCCAGCAGTATAGGATCTAACGAGCAGTTCTTC.

There are many counts of this clonotype. The chain uses TRBV20-1 and TRBJ2-3, with 8 bases lining up with TRBD2. Germline CDR1 is DFQATT and CDR2 is SNEGSKA (reference sequence). The CDR3 is 15 amino acids. The V and J ends lost 2 bases and 3 bases, in that order; junction bases with no gene match: 7. As DNA, the CDR3 is TGCAGTGCTAGAAGCCAGCGGGAGAGAACAGATACGCAGTATTTT. Residues: CSARSQRERTDTQYF.